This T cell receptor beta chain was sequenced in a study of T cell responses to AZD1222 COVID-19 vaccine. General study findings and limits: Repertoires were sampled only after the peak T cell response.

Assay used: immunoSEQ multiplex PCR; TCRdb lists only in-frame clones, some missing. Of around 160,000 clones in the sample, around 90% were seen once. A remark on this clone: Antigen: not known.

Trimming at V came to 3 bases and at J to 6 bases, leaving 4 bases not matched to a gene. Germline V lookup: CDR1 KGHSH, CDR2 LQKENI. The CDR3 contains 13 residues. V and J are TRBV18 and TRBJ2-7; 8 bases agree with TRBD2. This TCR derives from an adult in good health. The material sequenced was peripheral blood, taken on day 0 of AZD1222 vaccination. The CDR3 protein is CASSPSGTSEQYF. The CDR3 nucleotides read TGTGCCAGCTCACCCTCAGGGACTAGCGAGCAGTACTTC.